This T cell receptor (beta chain) was identified in a study of T cells after yellow fever vaccination. Whole-study results and caveats: Clones from primary vaccination mostly reappeared after the booster (about 97% CD4, approximately 86% CD8). A small proportion of clonotypes was detected in both the CD4 and CD8 compartments. Contamination of FACS-sorted repertoires by abundant clonotypes from the bulk population could occur.

This clonotype has at least ten counts. Its antigen is unknown. TCRdb independently ran MiXCR on the 5' RACE reads; one entry per CDR3 protein. The data show hundreds of thousands of distinct CDR3 sequences, roughly 3.5% seen once. Germline V gene lookup returns CDR1 SGHAT and CDR2 FQDESV (reference sequence). V lost 1 base and J lost 4; bases outside the gene matches: 10. CDR3 length: 18 amino acids. V and J are TRBV11-1 and TRBJ2-6, with 7 bases aligning to TRBD1. This clonotype originated in a man between 18 and 29 years old who received the YFV17D yellow fever vaccine. The sample consisted of PBMCs, taken on the day of the yellow fever booster vaccination. The CDR3 DNA sequence: TGTGCCAGCAGCTTAGAGGGGGCGATCAGTACCGGGGCCAACGTCCTGACTTTC. Its protein is CASSLEGAISTGANVLTF.